The 4 T cell receptor beta chains listed next were all sequenced from one sample in a study of blood T cell repertoires in COVID-19. Sequencing used immunoSEQ multiplex PCR; TCRdb keeps in-frame clones, though not all of them. The sample lists approximately 200,000 clones, approximately 86% occurring once. What was sequenced was peripheral blood. The receptors here all came from a man between 18 and 29 years old with active or convalescent COVID-19.

To note about this clone: The same CDR3 also results from other DNA sequences found in this sample. The chain combines TRBV27 with TRBJ1-1, with D perhaps TRBD1 (6 bases). The CDR3 runs to 15 residues. CDR1 is MNHEY and CDR2 is SMNVEV in the germline V gene (reference sequence). Trimming stripped 0 bases from V and 3 bases from J, with 11 bases between. The CDR3 DNA reads as TGTGCCAGCAGTTTATCCAACAGGGTCTACACTGAAGCTTTCTTT. Amino acids: CASSLSNRVYTEAFF.

The chain is built from TRBV7-2 and TRBJ2-1; TRBD2 is a possible D gene (7 bases). This CDR3 is built from 15 residues. V was pared by 5 bases and J by 10 bases, with 21 bases between. The V gene's germline CDR1 is SGHTA and CDR2 FQGNSA. The CDR3 region is CASSPRGAGDLEQFF. The CDR3 DNA follows: TGTGCCAGCAGCCCCCGGGGGGCGGGGGATCTGGAGCAGTTCTTC. The full variable domain, with the rest looked up from reference TRBV7-2 and TRBJ2-1, is GAGVSQSPSNKVTEKGKDVELRCDPISGHTALYWYRQSLGQGLEFLIYFQGNSAPDKSGLPSDRFSAERTGGSVSTLTIQRTQQEDSAVYLCASSPRGAGDLEQFFGPGTRLTVL.

V is TRBV6-5 and J is TRBJ1-5; D gene uncertain. CDR1 MNHEY and CDR2 SVGAGI come from the germline V gene. The CDR3 runs to 13 residues. V lost 5 bases and J lost 2, with 7 bases in between. The CDR3, as DNA: TGTGCCAGCAGTCCTGAGGGCAATCAGCCCCAGCATTTT. It yields the protein CASSPEGNQPQHF.

The rearrangement uses TRBV4-1 and TRBJ2-4, with TRBD2 as a possible D gene (5 bases). The V end lost 0 bases, the J end lost 0 bases, and 12 bases lay between the germline ends. The CDR3 covers 17 residues. The germline CDR1 and CDR2 sequences are MGHRA and YSYEKL. CDR3 residues: CASSQDISGVAKNIQYF. CDR3 nucleotides: TGCGCCAGCAGCCAAGATATCTCCGGGGTAGCCAAAAACATTCAGTACTTC.